These T cell receptor beta chains were read from a single sample in a study of regulatory T cells in long-lasting Graves disease. TCRdb fed the multiplex PCR reads into MiXCR, producing one record per CDR3 protein. The sample lists over 350,000 distinct CDR3 sequences; roughly 20% were seen once. The source material was peripheral blood mononuclear cells (PBMCs), sampled when the disease was refractory, from a patient treated with antithyroid drugs. The receptor source for this set is a female donor with Graves disease. CDR3s include the opening cysteine and the closing phenylalanine or tryptophan. The D gene is left open where the match is weak. Clone size is stated in some rows and not others, as once, few, many or a class when expanded.

j_call clone_size v_call d_call cdr3_nt cdr3_aa
TRBJ2-7 few TRBV20-1 . TGCAGTCCACGGGACCTATACCAGCAGCAGTACTTC CSPRDLYQQQYF
TRBJ1-5 . TRBV27 . TGTGCCAGCAGTTTAGAAGGGCGAGGACAGCCCCAGCATTTT CASSLEGRGQPQHF
TRBJ1-2 few TRBV25-1 . TGTGCCAGCAGTGAATACCGGGGGTTTGGCTACACCTTC CASSEYRGFGYTF
TRBJ2-2 many TRBV27 . TGTGCCAGCAGTCCTCGGAGGACAAAGAACACCGGGGAGCTGTTTTTT CASSPRRTKNTGELFF
TRBJ2-4 few TRBV20-1 . TGCAGTGCGGGCCCGGTAGCGGGACAGGGCAAAAACATTCAGTACTTT CSAGPVAGQGKNIQYF
TRBJ2-5 many TRBV18 . TGTGCCAGCTCACCACCTGGACAGTCCCAGTACTTC CASSPPGQSQYF
TRBJ2-5 many TRBV18 . TGTGCCAGCTCACCAGAGCTGGAAGAGACCCAGTACTTC CASSPELEETQYF
TRBJ2-5 many TRBV7-9 TRBD1 TGTGCCAGCAGCGAAACAGGGGGCGGTGAGACCCAGTACTTC CASSETGGGETQYF
TRBJ1-6 . TRBV6-1 . TGTGCCAGCAGTGGCCGATGGGTCGGACCCAATAATTCACCCCTCCACTTT CASSGRWVGPNNSPLHF
TRBJ1-1 few TRBV6-2/TRBV6-3 . TGTGCCAGCAGACACACCCTCGGACAGCTGAACACTGAAGCTTTCTTT CASRHTLGQLNTEAFF
TRBJ2-7 few TRBV12-3/TRBV12-4 TRBD1 TGTGCCAGCAGCTTTGGGGACAGCAGCTACGAGCAGTACTTC CASSFGDSSYEQYF
TRBJ2-7 many TRBV12-3/TRBV12-4 TRBD2 TGTGCCAGCAAAAGCGGGAGGGTCTCCTACGAGCAGTACTTC CASKSGRVSYEQYF
TRBJ1-5 few TRBV20-1 . TGCAGTGCTAGAGATTGGGGTGGACAGCCCCAGCATTTT CSARDWGGQPQHF
TRBJ1-1 many TRBV6-2/TRBV6-3 TRBD1 TGTGCCAGCAGCCGGGACAGGGGTCTTGCTGAAGCTTTCTTT CASSRDRGLAEAFF
TRBJ1-2 few TRBV30 . TGTGCCGGCCCCCCCCCCTACGGGAGCTATGGCTACACCTTC CAGPPPYGSYGYTF
TRBJ2-7 few TRBV30 . TGTGCCTGGAGTCCCTGGGGCTACGAGCAGTACTTC CAWSPWGYEQYF
TRBJ2-5 many TRBV6-1 TRBD1 TGTGCCAGCAGGCGCAAGGGGACAGGAGGTGCCCAAGAGACCCAGTACTTC CASRRKGTGGAQETQYF
TRBJ1-5 many TRBV27 . TGTGCCAGCAGTTTCAGGGAGGATCAGCCCCAGCATTTT CASSFREDQPQHF
TRBJ2-7 many TRBV7-2 . TGTGCCAGCAGCTTAGGGGGCGGGGACAACGAGCAGTACTTC CASSLGGGDNEQYF
TRBJ1-4 . TRBV12-3/TRBV12-4 . TGTGCCAGCAGCCTATCGACAGTGGGGAATGAAAAACTGTTTTTT CASSLSTVGNEKLFF
TRBJ2-3 . TRBV28 TRBD1 TGTGCCAGCGACAGGGGAGGCACAGATACGCAGTATTTT CASDRGGTDTQYF
TRBJ2-5 many TRBV7-9 TRBD1 TGTGCCAGCAGCGCCCGACAGGGGCCACAGGAGACCCAGTACTTC CASSARQGPQETQYF
TRBJ1-4 . TRBV27 . TGTGCCAGCAGTCCAACTCTGGGGAAGTGGGATGAAAAACTGTTTTTT CASSPTLGKWDEKLFF
TRBJ2-7 . TRBV4-2 TRBD2 TGTGCCAGCAGCCCATCCCCGACTAGCGACTACGAGCAGTACTTC CASSPSPTSDYEQYF
TRBJ2-7 few TRBV6-2/TRBV6-3 TRBD2 TGTGCCAGCAGACCGGGACTAGCGGGAGTAAGCGAGCAGTACTTC CASRPGLAGVSEQYF
TRBJ2-1 . TRBV20-1 . TGCAGTGCTAGACTCCCGGGAGAGGGGAATGAGCAGTTCTTC CSARLPGEGNEQFF
TRBJ2-1 few TRBV10-3 TRBD2 TGTGCCATCAGTGGTAGCGGGAGTACTCTGAATGAGCAGTTCTTC CAISGSGSTLNEQFF
TRBJ1-2 many TRBV6-5 . TGTGCCAGCAGTTACTCGGGCGGGTATGGCTACACCTTC CASSYSGGYGYTF
TRBJ2-7 many TRBV11-2 TRBD2 TGTGCCAGCAGCCAAGGCGGACTAGCGGGAGCCGAGCAGTACTTC CASSQGGLAGAEQYF
TRBJ1-2 many TRBV28 TRBD1 TGTGCCAGCAGAGAGGGGGCGAACTATGGCTACACCTTC CASREGANYGYTF
TRBJ1-6 . TRBV5-1 . TGCGCCAGCAGCGAGGACTATAATTCACCCCTCCACTTT CASSEDYNSPLHF
TRBJ1-2 . TRBV6-1 . TGTGCCAGCACCCAAGGGCTCCTCACGGACTATGGCTACACCTTC CASTQGLLTDYGYTF
TRBJ1-6 . TRBV6-1 . TGTGCCAGCAGTCCTGACTTGTCCTATAATTCACCCCTCCACTTT CASSPDLSYNSPLHF
TRBJ2-3 . TRBV7-8 TRBD1 TGTGCCAGCAGAGTCGGGACAGGGCTCTTGGCAGATACGCAGTATTTT CASRVGTGLLADTQYF
TRBJ2-7 few TRBV27 TRBD2 TGTGCCAGCAGTTTTGCGGGAGGGGCCTACGAGCAGTACTTC CASSFAGGAYEQYF